The source of this TCR beta chain is a study of blood T cell repertoires in COVID-19. Study background: Samples taken during acute and convalescent COVID-19 were collected in the United States, Italy and Spain. T cells, B-cell-depleted T cells, or PBMCs supplied cDNA or gDNA.

Trimming left V 8 bases short and J 4 bases short, with 16 bases between. CDR1 is LGHDT, CDR2 YNNKEL, per germline (reference sequence). This CDR3 has 14 residues. Authors' data handling: By means of reference gene primer amplification, nucleated cell counts were estimated. The table came from immunoSEQ multiplex PCR; TCRdb's copy has only in-frame clones and leaves some out. V and J calls and clone size are copied from that table; D and trimming were computed from the DNA. Of roughly 5,700 clones listed, approximately 88% are singletons. The J gene is TRBJ2-3, the V gene TRBV3-1 (or the pseudogene TRBV3-2); D might be TRBD1 (5 bases). The sequence was obtained from a human donor in a cohort sampled during active COVID-19. Material: peripheral blood. Here the CDR3 reads CASAREGASDTQYF. DNA for the CDR3: TGTGCCAGCGCTCGCGAAGGGGCATCAGATACGCAGTATTTT.